Following are 12 T cell receptor beta chains from one sample sequenced in a study of T cells in Graves' hyperthyroidism and ophthalmopathy. RNA transcripts were the template for amplifying TCR beta CDR3 regions. An initial round of RT-PCR targeting the TCR CDR3 relied on the HTBI primer set. TCRdb independently ran MiXCR on the multiplex PCR reads; one entry per CDR3 protein. In the table there are around 340,000 distinct CDR3 sequences, roughly 18% of which are singletons. The sample comprised blood. Receptor source: a woman aged 50 to 60 with Graves' hyperthyroidism.

This clonotype came up many times. The rearrangement joins TRBV27 to TRBJ2-1, with D possibly matching TRBD1 (6 bases). CDR1 is MNHEY and CDR2 is SMNVEV in the germline V gene (reference sequence). CDR3 length: 12 residues. The ends were cut back, 6 bases at V and 9 bases at J, with 12 bases in the middle. The CDR3: CASSFDRIEQFF. For the CDR3, the DNA is TGTGCCAGCAGCTTTGACAGGATTGAGCAGTTCTTC.

In this sample, this clonotype turned up a few times. V is TRBV7-9 and J is TRBJ2-1, with 8 nucleotides matching TRBD2. This CDR3 has 15 residues. Germline-derived CDR1 and CDR2 are SEHNR and FQNEAQ (reference sequence). Trimming at V came to 8 bases and at J to 5 bases, leaving 11 bases not matched to a gene. In nucleotides, the CDR3 is TGTGCCAGCTCGGCCGGGACTAGGGGGGACAATGAGCAGTTCTTC. It encodes CASSAGTRGDNEQFF. The whole variable domain, remainder taken from reference TRBV7-9 and TRBJ2-1, is DTGVSQNPRHKITKRGQNVTFRCDPISEHNRLYWYRQTLGQGPEFLTYFQNEAQLEKSRLLSDRFSAERPKGSFSTLEIQRTEQGDSAMYLCASSAGTRGDNEQFFGPGTRLTVL.

This chain links TRBV5-1 with TRBJ2-5; 9 nucleotides match TRBD2. Germline V lookup: CDR1 SGHRS, CDR2 YFSETQ. The CDR3 covers 16 residues. The V segment lost 1 base and the J segment 6 bases; nucleotides outside the gene matches: 10. CDR3 sequence: CASSLSPLAGFQTQYF. The CDR3 coding sequence is TGCGCCAGCAGCTTGTCTCCCCTAGCGGGGTTTCAGACCCAGTACTTC.

In its sample, this clonotype was seen many times. This rearrangement joins TRBV6-2 or TRBV6-3 to TRBJ2-2, with 8 positions matching TRBD2. Germline CDR1 MNHEY, CDR2 SVGEGT. The CDR3 length is 16 residues. V lost 6 bases, J lost 1 base, and 7 bases stayed unmatched. Here the CDR3 DNA reads TGTGCCAGCAGGGACCCGGGGGGGATGAACACCGGGGAGCTGTTTTTT. Translating gives CASRDPGGMNTGELFF.

This clonotype was recorded many times. The chain recombines TRBV12-3 or TRBV12-4 with TRBJ1-1, with D perhaps matching TRBD1 (5 bases). V dropped 3 bases and J dropped 4 bases, with 9 bases sitting between them. The CDR3 is 13 amino acids. Written as DNA, the CDR3 is TGTGCCAGCAGTTTTCCAGGGATCACTGAAGCTTTCTTT. This gives the protein CASSFPGITEAFF.

The rearrangement joins TRBV6-4 to TRBJ2-7, with a possible D match to TRBD1 (5 bases). Trimming took off 3 bases at V and 5 bases at J, with 17 bases between the two ends. There are 15 residues in the CDR3. Germline V gene lookup returns CDR1 MRHNA and CDR2 SNTAGT. CDR3 in amino acids: CASSDKHSGCNEQYV. The DNA for the CDR3 is TGTGCCAGCAGTGATAAACATTCAGGGTGTAACGAGCAGTACGTC.

Ten or more counts support this clonotype. The chain employs TRBV18 and TRBJ1-3, with unresolved D. The CDR3 spans 16 residues. V was trimmed by 6 bases and J by 0 bases, leaving 15 bases between them. Germline V gene sequence: CDR1 KGHSH, CDR2 LQKENI. This CDR3 reads CASSPWATSSGNTIYF. CDR3 in DNA: TGTGCCAGCTCGCCGTGGGCTACCTCCTCTGGAAACACCATATATTTT.

At least ten counts were recorded for this clonotype. The gene calls are TRBV7-2 and TRBJ2-1; D might be TRBD1 or TRBD2, each matching 7 bases. This CDR3 spans 17 amino acids. Per germline, CDR1 SGHTA and CDR2 FQGNSA. Trimming pared 1 base from V and 7 bases from J, leaving 20 bases between. The CDR3 loop reads CASSLEGASGVGNEQFF. CDR3 DNA: TGTGCCAGCAGCTTAGAGGGGGCCAGCGGGGTCGGTAATGAGCAGTTCTTC.

This clonotype was counted a few times. The chain uses TRBV28 and TRBJ2-5; the match to TRBD2 covers 10 bases. The CDR3 covers 15 residues. The germline CDR1 and CDR2 sequences are MDHEN and SYDVKM. With 8 bases clipped from V and 2 bases from J, the junction kept 8 bases outside the gene matches. The CDR3 nucleotides read TGTGCCAGCCTTTCCGGGACTAGCGCACAAGAGACCCAGTACTTC. This encodes CASLSGTSAQETQYF.

As to this clonotype: One end of the junction varies from germline; a read error may be responsible. The chain joins TRBV7-9 to TRBJ2-5, with 10 bases aligning to TRBD1. The CDR3 runs 15 residues. Per germline, CDR1 SEHNR and CDR2 FQNEAQ (reference sequence). The CDR3 DNA is TGCGCCAGCAGCCACGGGACAGGGGCCGGGGAGACCCAGTACTTC. Amino acids: CASSHGTGAGETQYF.

This clonotype was observed once. CDR3: CASSLAGTSVYNEQFF. CDR3 DNA sequence: TGTGCCAGCAGCTTAGCCGGGACTAGCGTCTACAATGAGCAGTTCTTC. This chain links TRBV7-3 with TRBJ2-1, with 10 positions matching TRBD2. With V trimmed by 2 bases and J by 3 bases, 4 bases remained unmatched. The CDR3 consists of 16 residues. The V gene's germline CDR1 is SGHTA and CDR2 FQGTGA.

This clonotype was detected ten times or more. This rearrangement joins TRBV2 to TRBJ1-6, with 9 bases aligning to TRBD1. The CDR3 has 15 amino acids. Germline V lookup: CDR1 SNHLY, CDR2 FYNNEI. V trimming: 2 bases; J trimming: 9 bases; junction bases outside the gene matches: 5. In nucleotides, the CDR3 is TGTGCCAGCAGTGAAAGGGGACAGGGCCCTTCACCCCTCCACTTT. Its protein is CASSERGQGPSPLHF. The entire variable domain, with the rest obtained from reference TRBV2 and TRBJ1-6, is as follows: EPEVTQTPSHQVTQMGQEVILRCVPISNHLYFYWYRQILGQKVEFLVSFYNNEISEKSEIFDDQFSVERPDGSNFTLKIRSTKLEDSAMYFCASSERGQGPSPLHFGNGTRLTVT.